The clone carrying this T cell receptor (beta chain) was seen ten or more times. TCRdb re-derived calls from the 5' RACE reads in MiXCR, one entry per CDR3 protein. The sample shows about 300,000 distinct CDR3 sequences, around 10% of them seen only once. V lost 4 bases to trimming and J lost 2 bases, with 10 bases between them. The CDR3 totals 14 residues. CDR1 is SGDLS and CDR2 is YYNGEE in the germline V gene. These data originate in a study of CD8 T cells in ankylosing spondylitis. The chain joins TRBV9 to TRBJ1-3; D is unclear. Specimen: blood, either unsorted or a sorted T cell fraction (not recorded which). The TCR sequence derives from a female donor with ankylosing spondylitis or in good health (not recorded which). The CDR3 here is CASSPTNTGNTIYF. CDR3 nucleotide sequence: TGTGCCAGCAGCCCTACCAACACTGGAAACACCATATATTTT.